What follows describes a single TCR beta chain. This record comes from a study of T cell changes during pregnancy in multiple sclerosis. Produced via immunoSEQ multiplex PCR; TCRdb's table is partial and in-frame only. The repertoire has some 40,000 clones, 90% to 95% of them found once; the top ten carry roughly 0.35%. In germline, CDR1 is SGHNT, CDR2 YYREEE (reference sequence). V lost 5 bases to trimming and J lost 0 bases, with 14 bases between them. The CDR3 runs 16 residues. This sequence was found in a female donor with multiple sclerosis, enrolled in a pregnancy study. Sample: CD4+ T cells from peripheral blood mononuclear cells, taken after pregnancy. This chain links TRBV5-4 with TRBJ2-2; a possible D gene is TRBD2 (5 bases). For the CDR3, the DNA is TGTGCCAGCAGTTCAGACCCGGGGTCGAACACCGGGGAGCTGTTTTTT. As protein: CASSSDPGSNTGELFF.